The sequence of this T cell receptor (beta chain) was determined in a study of cytomegalovirus exposure and HLA in healthy donors. Study context: About 85 million unique TCRs from HLA-typed donors were held in an early release of data.

The PCR used 60 Vbeta and 13 Jbeta primers. TCRdb's copy holds only in-frame clones and misses some; the assay was immunoSEQ multiplex PCR. The profile shows approximately 170,000 clones, approximately 80% of them singletons. Study-level points and caveats: For TCR beta chains, V- and J-gene trimming was later linked to a missense DCLRE1C variant. Among TCR sequences, most were rare, though some public TCRs appeared in many donors.

The V segment lost 7 bases and the J segment 7 bases; nucleotides outside the gene matches: 13. Germline assignment: CDR1 SGDLS and CDR2 YYNGEE. The CDR3 sequence is 15 residues long. Notes on this clone: Its cognate antigen is unknown.

Healthy individuals who donated bone marrow served as the donors. This receptor was obtained from a woman in her 40s in good health and CMV-seropositive. Sequencing was performed on PBMCs. The chain combines TRBV9 with TRBJ1-4; 7 nucleotides line up with TRBD1. This CDR3 is CASGRRQGGGEKLFF. The CDR3 bases are TGTGCCAGCGGCCGTAGACAGGGTGGAGGTGAAAAACTGTTTTTT.